The 15 T cell receptor beta chains below come from one sample, sequenced in a study of blood T cell repertoires in COVID-19. Only in-frame clones appear in the TCRdb table, and some are missing; sequencing was by immunoSEQ multiplex PCR. The repertoire holds roughly 94,000 clones, with approximately 82% as singletons. The sequencing sample was made of peripheral blood. Receptors originate from a man aged 55-75 years with acute or convalescent COVID-19.

This clone is labeled as medium-sized. The V gene is TRBV29-1, the J gene TRBJ1-2; 9 bases align to TRBD1. CDR1 and CDR2 (germline): SQVTM, ANQGSEA. CDR3 length: 14 residues. The ends lost 6 bases at V and 4 bases at J; junction bases unmatched: 9. CDR3 coding DNA: TGCAGCGTCGGGGACAGGGAATCGTCCTATGGCTACACCTTC. Encoded protein: CSVGDRESSYGYTF.

The gene calls are TRBV28 and TRBJ1-1; 7 bases agree with TRBD1. V lost 8 bases, J lost 1 base, and 7 bases stayed unmatched. This CDR3 spans 14 amino acids. The germline V gene has CDR1 MDHEN and CDR2 SYDVKM. CDR3 in amino acids: CASRSGQPNTEAFF. CDR3 DNA: TGTGCCAGCCGATCGGGACAGCCGAACACTGAAGCTTTCTTT.

This clone was detected only once. The chain uses TRBV5-8 and TRBJ2-3, with D perhaps TRBD1 (6 bases). Trimming stripped 0 bases from V and 6 bases from J, with 17 bases between. The germline V gene has CDR1 SGHTS and CDR2 YDEGEE. This CDR3 has 16 amino acids. CDR3 in DNA: TGTGCCAGCAGCTTGGGCCAGCGCGCCCAGGGGGATACGCAGTATTTT. The encoded protein is CASSLGQRAQGDTQYF.

The chain joins TRBV12-2 to TRBJ2-5; the DNA was not compared with TRBD2, the D call given in the table. TRBV12-2 constitutes a pseudogene. CDR3 size: 18 residues. The CDR3: CASRLVYLAGGQLETQYF. The CDR3 DNA reads TGTGCAAGTCGCCTGGTCTATCTAGCGGGGGGGCAGCTAGAGACCCAGTACTTC.

The V call is TRBV5-1, the J call TRBJ1-1; no clear D gene. V gave up 4 bases and J gave up 0 bases, with 13 bases separating them. The length of the CDR3 is 15 residues. Germline V gives CDR1 SGHRS, CDR2 YFSETQ. DNA of the CDR3: TGCGCCAGCAGCCGCGACGGACTAATGAACACTGAAGCTTTCTTT. This translates into CASSRDGLMNTEAFF.

The sample holds one count of this clone. V is TRBV28 and J is TRBJ1-2; 9 bases are a match to TRBD1. In germline, CDR1 is MDHEN, CDR2 SYDVKM. The ends lost 4 bases at V and 3 bases at J; junction bases unmatched: 6. This CDR3 is built from 15 residues. The CDR3 sequence is CASSYRDREYYGYTF. In nucleotides, the CDR3 is TGTGCCAGCAGTTACCGGGACAGGGAATACTATGGCTACACCTTC.

The chain couples TRBV28 to TRBJ2-7, with D possibly TRBD2 on 5 matching bases. Trimming took 7 bases from V and 9 from J, leaving 25 bases between them. The CDR3 is 15 amino acids. Germline V gene data show CDR1 as MDHEN and CDR2 as SYDVKM. This CDR3 is CASKSSGSWVSGQYV. CDR3 DNA sequence: TGTGCCAGCAAGAGCTCAGGCTCATGGGTCAGCGGGCAGTACGTC.

The V and J genes are TRBV5-8 and TRBJ2-2, with 8 bases lining up with TRBD1. J lost 5 bases, V lost 0 bases, and 9 bases had no gene match. Germline V gives CDR1 SGHTS, CDR2 YDEGEE. The CDR3 loop spans 17 amino acids. CDR3 in amino acids: CASSLVWGTGQTGELFF. CDR3 in DNA: TGTGCCAGCAGCTTGGTATGGGGGACAGGTCAGACCGGGGAGCTGTTTTTT.

Here the CDR3 DNA reads TGTGCCACCAGTGCCCCGGGACAGGGGACGGAAGCTTTCTTT. Its translation is CATSAPGQGTEAFF. The chain recombines TRBV24-1 with TRBJ1-1, with 10 nucleotides matching TRBD1. The CDR3 spans 14 residues. Germline CDR1 is KGHDR and CDR2 is SFDVKD. The V and J ends lost 5 bases and 8 bases, in that order; junction bases with no gene match: 7.

The chain is built from TRBV6-5 and TRBJ2-1; TRBD2 matches 11 bases. The J segment lost 2 bases and the V segment lost 8 bases, leaving 5 bases of the junction unmatched. This CDR3 is built from 15 residues. Germline V gene lookup returns CDR1 MNHEY and CDR2 SVGAGI. CDR3 DNA: TGTGCCAGCTTAGCGGGGGGGTATACCTACAATGAGCAGTTCTTC. Its protein product is CASLAGGYTYNEQFF.

J is TRBJ1-1 and V is TRBV5-1; perhaps TRBD1 as D (6 bases). CDR3 length equals 15 residues. Germline loops: CDR1 SGHRS, CDR2 YFSETQ. V lost 2 bases and J 1 base, leaving 12 bases between the germline ends. The CDR3 loop is CASSLGQTSNTEAFF. The CDR3 DNA reads as TGCGCCAGCAGCTTAGGACAGACTTCGAACACTGAAGCTTTCTTT. Using reference TRBV5-1 and TRBJ1-1 for the parts outside the CDR3, the full variable domain is KAGVTQTPRYLIKTRGQQVTLSCSPISGHRSVSWYQQTPGQGLQFLFEYFSETQRNKGNFPGRFSGRQFSNSRSEMNVSTLELGDSALYLCASSLGQTSNTEAFFGQGTRLTVV.

The V gene is TRBV28, the J gene TRBJ2-7, with 7 bases fitting TRBD1. This CDR3 region has 15 residues. Germline V gene sequence: CDR1 MDHEN, CDR2 SYDVKM. V gave up 9 bases and J gave up 3 bases; unmatched junction bases: 14. This CDR3 is CASRSRGQANYEQYF. For the CDR3, the DNA is TGTGCCAGTAGATCACGCGGACAGGCGAACTACGAGCAGTACTTC.

CDR3 residues: CASSQERVYTQYF. As DNA, the CDR3 is TGCGCCAGCAGCCAAGAGAGAGTTTATACGCAGTATTTT. The gene calls are TRBV4-1 and TRBJ2-3; no clear D gene. Germline V lookup: CDR1 MGHRA, CDR2 YSYEKL. CDR3 length: 13 residues. Trimming cost V 0 bases and J 7 bases, with 8 bases left between them.

The chain carries TRBV9 and TRBJ2-3, with 7 bases fitting TRBD2. Trimming at V came to 4 bases and at J to 6 bases, leaving 11 bases not matched to a gene. The CDR3 extends over 15 amino acids. CDR1 and CDR2 from the germline V gene are SGDLS and YYNGEE. The CDR3 loop is CASSSSGARGDTQYF. CDR3 nucleotide sequence: TGTGCCAGCAGCTCCAGCGGGGCGCGCGGGGATACGCAGTATTTT. Full variable domain (outside the CDR3, taken from reference TRBV9 and TRBJ2-3): DSGVTQTPKHLITATGQRVTLRCSPRSGDLSVYWYQQSLDQGLQFLIQYYNGEERAKGNILERFSAQQFPDLHSELNLSSLELGDSALYFCASSSSGARGDTQYFGPGTRLTVL.

The rearrangement uses TRBV7-2 and TRBJ1-2, with 9 bases fitting TRBD1. The CDR3 consists of 15 residues. The junction had 4 bases not matched to a gene; V was cut back by 1 base and J by 4 bases. Germline V CDR1 and CDR2: SGHTA, FQGNSA. CDR3 DNA: TGTGCCAGCAGCTTAGGTACAGGGGGCCCCTATGGCTACACCTTC. It encodes CASSLGTGGPYGYTF.